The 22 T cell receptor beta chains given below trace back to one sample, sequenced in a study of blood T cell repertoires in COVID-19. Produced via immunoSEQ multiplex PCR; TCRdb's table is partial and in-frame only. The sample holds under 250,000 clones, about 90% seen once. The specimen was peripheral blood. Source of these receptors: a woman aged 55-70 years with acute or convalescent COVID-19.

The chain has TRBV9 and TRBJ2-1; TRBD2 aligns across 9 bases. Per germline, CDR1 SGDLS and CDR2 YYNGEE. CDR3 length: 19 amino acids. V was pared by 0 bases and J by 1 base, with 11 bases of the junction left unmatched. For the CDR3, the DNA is TGTGCCAGCAGCGTAGCTGAGGGTAGCGGGAGTGTGTCCTACAATGAGCAGTTCTTC. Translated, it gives CASSVAEGSGSVSYNEQFF.

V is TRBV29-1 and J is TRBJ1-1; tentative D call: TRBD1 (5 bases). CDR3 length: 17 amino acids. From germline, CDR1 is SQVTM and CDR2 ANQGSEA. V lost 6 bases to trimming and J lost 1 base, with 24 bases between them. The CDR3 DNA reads TGCAGCGTGCGGAGGGGTGACCTTTCGATACAGAACACTGAAGCTTTCTTT. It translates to CSVRRGDLSIQNTEAFF.

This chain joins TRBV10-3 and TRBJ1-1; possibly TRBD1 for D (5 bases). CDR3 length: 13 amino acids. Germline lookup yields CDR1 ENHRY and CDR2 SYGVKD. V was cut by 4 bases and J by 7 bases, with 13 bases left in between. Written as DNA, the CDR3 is TGTGCCATCAGTGGACAGTCCGTCGGTGAAGCTTTCTTT. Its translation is CAISGQSVGEAFF.

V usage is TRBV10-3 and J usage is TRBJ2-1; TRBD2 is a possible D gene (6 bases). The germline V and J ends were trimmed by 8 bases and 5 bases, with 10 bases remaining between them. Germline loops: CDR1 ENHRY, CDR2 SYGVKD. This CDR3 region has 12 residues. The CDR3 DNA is TGTGCCATCCGGGGGATCGACAATGAGCAGTTCTTC. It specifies CAIRGIDNEQFF.

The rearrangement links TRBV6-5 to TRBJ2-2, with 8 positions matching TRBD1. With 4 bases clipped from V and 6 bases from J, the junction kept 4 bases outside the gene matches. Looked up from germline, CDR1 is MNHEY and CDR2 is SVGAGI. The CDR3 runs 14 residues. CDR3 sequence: CASSSDRGPGELFF. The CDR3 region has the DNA TGTGCCAGCAGTTCAGACAGGGGTCCCGGGGAGCTGTTTTTT.

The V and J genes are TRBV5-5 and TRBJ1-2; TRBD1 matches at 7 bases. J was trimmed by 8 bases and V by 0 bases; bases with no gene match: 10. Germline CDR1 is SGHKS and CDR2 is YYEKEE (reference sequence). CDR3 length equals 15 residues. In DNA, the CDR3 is TGTGCCAGCAGCTTGGCCGGGACAGCGCCTGGCGGCTACACCTTC. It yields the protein CASSLAGTAPGGYTF.

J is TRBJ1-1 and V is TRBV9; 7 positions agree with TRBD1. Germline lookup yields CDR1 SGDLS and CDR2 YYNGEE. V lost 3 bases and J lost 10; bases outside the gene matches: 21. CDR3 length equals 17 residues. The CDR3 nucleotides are TGTGCCAGCAGCGGAAGAGGGGGACCGGGACAGTTTACTACAGCTTTCTTT. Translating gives CASSGRGGPGQFTTAFF.

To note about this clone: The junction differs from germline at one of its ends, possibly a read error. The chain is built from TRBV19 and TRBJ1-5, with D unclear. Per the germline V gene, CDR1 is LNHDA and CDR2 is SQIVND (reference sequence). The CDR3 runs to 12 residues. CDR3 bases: TGTGCCAGTGGTATCCCCTTAGGAGCCCAGCATTTT. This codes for CASGIPLGAQHF.

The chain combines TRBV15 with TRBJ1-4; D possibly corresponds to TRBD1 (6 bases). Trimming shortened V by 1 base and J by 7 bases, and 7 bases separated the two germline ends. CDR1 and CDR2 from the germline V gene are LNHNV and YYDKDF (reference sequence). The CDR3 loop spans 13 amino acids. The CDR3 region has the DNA TGTGCCACCAGCAGAGGGACAGTTGAAAAACTGTTTTTT. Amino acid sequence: CATSRGTVEKLFF.

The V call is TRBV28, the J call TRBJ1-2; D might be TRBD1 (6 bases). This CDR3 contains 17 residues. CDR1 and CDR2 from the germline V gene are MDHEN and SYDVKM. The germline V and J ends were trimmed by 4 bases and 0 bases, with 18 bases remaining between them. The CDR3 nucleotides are TGTGCCAGCAGTTCTACTCCAGGGGTGCAGGCTAACTATGGCTACACCTTC. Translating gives CASSSTPGVQANYGYTF.

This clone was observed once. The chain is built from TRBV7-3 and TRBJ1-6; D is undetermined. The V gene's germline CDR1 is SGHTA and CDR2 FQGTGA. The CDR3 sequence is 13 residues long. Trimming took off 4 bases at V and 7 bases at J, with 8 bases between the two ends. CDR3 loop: CASSSSGNSPLHF. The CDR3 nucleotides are TGTGCCAGCAGCTCGTCGGGAAATTCACCCCTCCACTTT.

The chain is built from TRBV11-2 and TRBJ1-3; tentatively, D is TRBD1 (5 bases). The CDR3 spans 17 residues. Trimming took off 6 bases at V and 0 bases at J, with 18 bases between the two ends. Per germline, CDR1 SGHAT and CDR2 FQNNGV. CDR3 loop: CASSPRDPNFSGNTIYF. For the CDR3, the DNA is TGTGCCAGCAGTCCGCGGGACCCCAACTTCTCTGGAAACACCATATATTTT. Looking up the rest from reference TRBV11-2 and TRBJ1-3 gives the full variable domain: EAGVAQSPRYKIIEKRQSVAFWCNPISGHATLYWYQQILGQGPKLLIQFQNNGVVDDSQLPKDRFSAERLKGVDSTLKIQPAKLEDSAVYLCASSPRDPNFSGNTIYFGEGSWLTVV.

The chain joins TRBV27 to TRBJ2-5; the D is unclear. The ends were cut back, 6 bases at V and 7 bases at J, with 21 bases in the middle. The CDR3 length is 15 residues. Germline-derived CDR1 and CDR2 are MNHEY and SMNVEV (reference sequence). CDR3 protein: CASSPTSFSRGTQYF. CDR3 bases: TGTGCCAGCAGCCCGACCAGCTTCTCCCGAGGGACCCAGTACTTC.

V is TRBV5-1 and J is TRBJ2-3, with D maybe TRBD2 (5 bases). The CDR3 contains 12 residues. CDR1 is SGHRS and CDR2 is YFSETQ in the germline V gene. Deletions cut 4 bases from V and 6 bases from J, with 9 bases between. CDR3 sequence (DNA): TGCGCCAGCAGCCCGGACTTGGATACGCAGTATTTT. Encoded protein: CASSPDLDTQYF.

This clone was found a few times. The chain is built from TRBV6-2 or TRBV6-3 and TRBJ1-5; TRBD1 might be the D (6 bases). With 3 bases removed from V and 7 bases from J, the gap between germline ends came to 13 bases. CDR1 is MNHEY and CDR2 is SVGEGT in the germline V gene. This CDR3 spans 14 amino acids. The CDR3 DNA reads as TGTGCCAGCAGTTATGTGGGGGCCCGGCAGCCCCAGCATTTT. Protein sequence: CASSYVGARQPQHF.

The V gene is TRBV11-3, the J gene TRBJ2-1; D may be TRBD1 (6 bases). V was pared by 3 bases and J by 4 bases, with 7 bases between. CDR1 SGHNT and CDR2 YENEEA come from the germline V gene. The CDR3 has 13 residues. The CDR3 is CASSFGQYNEQFF. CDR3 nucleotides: TGTGCCAGCAGCTTCGGACAGTACAATGAGCAGTTCTTC.

The CDR3, as DNA: TGTGCCAGTAACCGGCAGGGGGATAGCGAGCAGTACTTC. Its translation: CASNRQGDSEQYF. This rearrangement joins TRBV19 to TRBJ2-7; TRBD1 agrees at 7 bases. CDR1 and CDR2 from the germline V gene are LNHDA and SQIVND (reference sequence). CDR3 length: 13 amino acids. V shed 7 bases, J shed 6 bases, and the junction held 9 bases outside the gene matches.

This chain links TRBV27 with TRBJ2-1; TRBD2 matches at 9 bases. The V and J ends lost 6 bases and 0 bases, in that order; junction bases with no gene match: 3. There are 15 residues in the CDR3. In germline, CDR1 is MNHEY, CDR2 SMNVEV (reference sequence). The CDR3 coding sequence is TGTGCCAGCAGACTTAGCGGGAGCTCCTACAATGAGCAGTTCTTC. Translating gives CASRLSGSSYNEQFF.

CDR3 sequence reads: CASSETGVNGYTF. CDR3 sequence (DNA): TGCGCCAGCAGCGAGACAGGGGTGAATGGCTACACCTTC. The chain has TRBV5-1 and TRBJ1-2; 8 bases are shared with TRBD1. Germline V CDR1 and CDR2: SGHRS, YFSETQ. The CDR3 length is 13 residues. V gave up 4 bases and J gave up 6 bases; unmatched junction bases: 5.

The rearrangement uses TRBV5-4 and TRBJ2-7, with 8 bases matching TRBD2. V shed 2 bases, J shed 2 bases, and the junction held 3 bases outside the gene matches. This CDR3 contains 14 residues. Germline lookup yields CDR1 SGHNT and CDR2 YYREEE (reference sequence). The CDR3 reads CASSFGLAPYEQYF. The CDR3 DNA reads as TGTGCCAGCAGCTTCGGACTAGCCCCCTACGAGCAGTACTTC.

For the CDR3, the DNA is TGTGCCAGCAGTACGACAGGGGTATTAGATGGCTACACCTTC. Encoded protein: CASSTTGVLDGYTF. The chain recombines TRBV28 with TRBJ1-2; 8 positions agree with TRBD1. This CDR3 spans 14 amino acids. Trimming at V came to 5 bases and at J to 6 bases, leaving 8 bases not matched to a gene. CDR1 MDHEN and CDR2 SYDVKM come from the germline V gene.

The CDR3 sequence is CASSRGQGTGELFF. In nucleotides, the CDR3 is TGCGCCAGCAGCAGGGGACAGGGAACCGGGGAGCTGTTTTTT. The genes are TRBV5-1 and TRBJ2-2; 9 bases agree with TRBD1. Unmatched junction bases numbered 3, after V lost 4 bases and J lost 5 bases. The CDR3 loop spans 14 amino acids. CDR1 and CDR2 (germline): SGHRS, YFSETQ.